The 30 T cell receptor beta chains below all came from one sample that was sequenced in a study of CD8 T cells in ankylosing spondylitis. Notes on the study in general: Seven or eight highly homologous variants formed a TCR beta motif that appeared characteristic of ankylosing spondylitis blood.

TCRdb redid the calling of the 5' RACE reads with MiXCR, one entry per CDR3 protein. The sample carries some 840,000 distinct CDR3 sequences, approximately 12% recorded once. Their target antigens are unknown. Sample: blood, either unsorted or a sorted T cell fraction (not recorded which). The receptors shown here come from a male donor with ankylosing spondylitis.

Ten or more counts support this clonotype. The chain's CDR3 is CATAEGREDEQYF. CDR3 DNA sequence: TGTGCCACCGCGGAGGGTCGAGAAGACGAGCAGTACTTC. The gene calls are TRBV24-1 and TRBJ2-7; a weak D match, TRBD2 (6 bases). CDR1 and CDR2 (germline): KGHDR, SFDVKD. The CDR3 runs to 13 residues. V was pared by 9 bases and J by 5 bases, with 16 bases between.

This clonotype was counted at least ten times. This chain links TRBV29-1 with TRBJ2-1; possible D gene TRBD2, 6 bases. With 6 bases removed from V and 7 bases from J, the gap between germline ends came to 22 bases. The germline V gene has CDR1 SQVTM and CDR2 ANQGSEA. CDR3 length: 15 residues. In DNA form, the CDR3 reads TGCAGCGTGGGAGGACACCGCACCGAGGGGAATGAGCAGTTCTTC. Its protein is CSVGGHRTEGNEQFF.

The chain recombines TRBV6-1 with TRBJ1-1; D remains ambiguous. The CDR3 is made up of 14 amino acids. From germline, CDR1 is MNHNS and CDR2 SASEGT. Trimming pared 5 bases from V and 6 bases from J, leaving 16 bases between. As DNA, the CDR3 is TGTGCCAGCAGTCTCACTTCACGGGCCCCTGAAGCTTTCTTT. Amino acids: CASSLTSRAPEAFF.

This clonotype turned up a few times. The CDR3 coding sequence is TGTGCCAGCAGCCCGGGGGGACGGGCGAATACGCAGTATTTT. It specifies CASSPGGRANTQYF. V is TRBV7-2 and J is TRBJ2-3; 7 bases are a match to TRBD2. CDR1 is SGHTA, CDR2 FQGNSA, per germline. The CDR3 is made up of 14 amino acids. V dropped 5 bases and J dropped 7; count of bases not matched to a gene: 9.

This clonotype was counted a few times. Here the CDR3 DNA reads TGTGCCAGTAACACGCCTCAAGCACGGAATTCACCCCTCCACTTT. Translating it yields CASNTPQARNSPLHF. V is TRBV19 and J is TRBJ1-6; D is undetermined. V lost 7 bases and J 7 bases, leaving 17 bases between the germline ends. The CDR3 consists of 15 residues. Looked up from germline, CDR1 is LNHDA and CDR2 is SQIVND (reference sequence).

CDR3 protein: CSARWQGKGEQYF. DNA for the CDR3: TGCAGTGCTCGTTGGCAGGGAAAAGGCGAGCAGTACTTC. V gene TRBV20-1 combines with J gene TRBJ2-7; D perhaps matches TRBD1 (5 bases). Trimming removed 5 bases from V and 6 bases from J, with 17 bases in between. Germline V lookup: CDR1 DFQATT, CDR2 SNEGSKA (reference sequence). CDR3 length: 13 residues.

The chain couples TRBV30 to TRBJ1-5; unclear D gene. There are 16 residues in the CDR3. Germline CDR1 GTSNPN, CDR2 SVGIG (reference sequence). Trimming removed 2 bases from V and 0 bases from J, with 14 bases in between. The CDR3 DNA reads TGTGCCTGGAGTTCCCCAGTTTGGTATAGCAATCAGCCCCAGCATTTT. Translated: CAWSSPVWYSNQPQHF.

This clonotype was seen only a few times. This sequence joins TRBV25-1 and TRBJ2-5; 8 bases fit TRBD2. Germline lookup yields CDR1 MGHDK and CDR2 SYGVNS. The ends lost 2 bases at V and 5 bases at J; junction bases unmatched: 4. This CDR3 contains 14 residues. DNA of the CDR3: TGTGCCAGCAGTGAAGCGGGGGGCCGGGAGACCCAGTACTTC. Translation: CASSEAGGRETQYF.

Here the CDR3 DNA reads TGTGCCAGCAGCTTAGCGTCTGGGGTTAATGAAAAACTGTTTTTT. This translates into CASSLASGVNEKLFF. The rearrangement uses TRBV7-9 and TRBJ1-4; D remains ambiguous. The CDR3 runs to 15 residues. CDR1 and CDR2 (germline): SEHNR, FQNEAQ (reference sequence). Trimming stripped 0 bases from V and 4 bases from J, with 9 bases between. The variable domain in full, completed from reference TRBV7-9 and TRBJ1-4, reads DTGVSQNPRHKITKRGQNVTFRCDPISEHNRLYWYRQTLGQGPEFLTYFQNEAQLEKSRLLSDRFSAERPKGSFSTLEIQRTEQGDSAMYLCASSLASGVNEKLFFGSGTQLSVL.

This clonotype has at least ten counts. An end of the junction does not agree with germline; a read error may underlie this. V usage is TRBV5-1 and J usage is TRBJ1-2, with D perhaps matching TRBD1 (5 bases). Germline CDR1 SGHRS, CDR2 YFSETQ. The CDR3 is 14 residues long. The CDR3 DNA follows: TGTGCCAGCAGTTTAGGGGCGGGTAGCTATGGCTACACCTTC. Protein: CASSLGAGSYGYTF.

A few counts support this clonotype. The chain joins TRBV20-1 to TRBJ2-7, with D maybe TRBD1 (6 bases). The V end lost 5 bases, the J end lost 6 bases, and 20 bases lay between the germline ends. The germline V gene has CDR1 DFQATT and CDR2 SNEGSKA (reference sequence). There are 14 residues in the CDR3. The CDR3 nucleotides are TGCAGTGCTCTTGGACAGAGCCCCTGGGGCGAGCAGTACTTC. Amino acid sequence: CSALGQSPWGEQYF.

This clonotype showed up just a few times. The chain carries TRBV6-2 or TRBV6-3 and TRBJ1-1; tentative D call: TRBD1 (5 bases). CDR1 MNHEY and CDR2 SVGEGT come from the germline V gene. Trimming cost V 4 bases and J 5 bases, with 14 bases left between them. The CDR3 is 14 amino acids. As DNA, the CDR3 is TGTGCCAGCAGTTGGGTGCAGGGTCGTACTGAAGCTTTCTTT. Its translation: CASSWVQGRTEAFF.

This clonotype has at least ten counts. The chain joins TRBV12-3 or TRBV12-4 to TRBJ2-1; TRBD1 aligns across 8 bases. The CDR3 has 15 residues. Unmatched junction bases numbered 4, after V lost 1 base and J lost 5 bases. The CDR3 is CASSLVTGDHNEQFF. CDR3 sequence (DNA): TGTGCCAGCAGTTTAGTGACAGGGGACCACAATGAGCAGTTCTTC.

The V and J genes are TRBV7-6 and TRBJ2-7; a possible D gene is TRBD1 (9 bases). Germline V gene sequence: CDR1 SGHVS, CDR2 FNYEAQ. V lost 5 bases and J 3 bases, leaving 23 bases between the germline ends. The CDR3 contains 17 residues. This chain's CDR3 is CASSGRGGTGRNYEQYF. For the CDR3, the DNA is TGTGCCAGCAGCGGTCGGGGGGGGACAGGGAGGAACTACGAGCAGTACTTC. Full variable domain (remainder filled in from reference TRBV7-6 and TRBJ2-7): GAGVSQSPRYKVTKRGQDVALRCDPISGHVSLYWYRQALGQGPEFLTYFNYEAQQDKSGLPNDRFSAERPEGSISTLTIQRTEQRDSAMYRCASSGRGGTGRNYEQYFGPGTRLTVT.

This clonotype was detected only a few times. A much bigger clone sits one base away, suggesting this may be a read error. The chain carries TRBV5-1 and TRBJ1-1; D is uncertain. The germline V gene encodes CDR1 SGHRS and CDR2 YFSETQ. V gave up 4 bases and J gave up 3 bases, with 4 bases separating them. The CDR3 is 11 residues long. CDR3 loop: CASSMDTEAFF. The CDR3 DNA is TGCGCCAGCAGCATGGACACTGAAGCTTTCTTT.

The chain has TRBV7-8 and TRBJ2-1, with 12 bases lining up with TRBD2. Unmatched junction bases numbered 7, after V lost 6 bases and J lost 7 bases. CDR1 is SGHVS, CDR2 FQNEAQ, per germline. The CDR3 consists of 15 residues. In DNA form, the CDR3 reads TGTGCCAGCAGTACCCGACTAGCGGGAGAGAATGAGCAGTTCTTC. This encodes CASSTRLAGENEQFF.

In DNA, the CDR3 is TGCGCCAGCAGCTTGGGCAGGGGCTGGACCGGGGAGCTGTTTTTT. Its translation is CASSLGRGWTGELFF. The chain employs TRBV5-1 and TRBJ2-2; possible D gene TRBD1, 6 bases. Trimming cost V 0 bases and J 5 bases, with 11 bases left between them. Germline CDR1 is SGHRS and CDR2 is YFSETQ. The CDR3 runs 15 residues. The variable domain in full, completed from reference TRBV5-1 and TRBJ2-2, reads KAGVTQTPRYLIKTRGQQVTLSCSPISGHRSVSWYQQTPGQGLQFLFEYFSETQRNKGNFPGRFSGRQFSNSRSEMNVSTLELGDSALYLCASSLGRGWTGELFFGEGSRLTVL.

This clonotype was counted between two and nine times. The rearrangement uses TRBV5-5 and TRBJ2-2; tentatively, D is TRBD1 (5 bases). Germline CDR1 is SGHKS and CDR2 is YYEKEE (reference sequence). V lost 2 bases to trimming and J lost 5 bases, with 13 bases between them. This CDR3 comprises 15 residues. This chain's CDR3 is CASSFEAGWTGELFF. CDR3 DNA: TGTGCCAGCAGCTTTGAGGCAGGGTGGACCGGGGAGCTGTTTTTT.

This clonotype was observed a handful of times. This chain connects TRBV5-1 to TRBJ1-2, with 8 bases lining up with TRBD1. The germline V gene encodes CDR1 SGHRS and CDR2 YFSETQ. J was trimmed by 7 bases and V by 4 bases; bases with no gene match: 6. The length of the CDR3 is 13 residues. CDR3 sequence reads: CASSAGQASGYTF. CDR3 DNA sequence: TGCGCCAGCAGCGCGGGACAGGCCTCTGGCTACACCTTC.

This clonotype occurred a few times. J is TRBJ1-2 and V is TRBV7-9; D remains ambiguous. This CDR3 is 13 amino acids long. Germline V lookup: CDR1 SEHNR, CDR2 FQNEAQ (reference sequence). Trimming removed 7 bases at V and 1 base at J, with 10 bases between. The CDR3 sequence: CASNPSSNYGYTF. CDR3 nucleotide sequence: TGTGCCAGCAACCCGAGCAGTAACTATGGCTACACCTTC. The whole variable domain, remainder taken from reference TRBV7-9 and TRBJ1-2, is DTGVSQNPRHKITKRGQNVTFRCDPISEHNRLYWYRQTLGQGPEFLTYFQNEAQLEKSRLLSDRFSAERPKGSFSTLEIQRTEQGDSAMYLCASNPSSNYGYTFGSGTRLTVV.

This clonotype was seen a handful of times. This CDR3 is CASSLGSVTDTQYF. In DNA, the CDR3 is TGTGCCAGCAGCTTAGGGAGCGTCACAGATACGCAGTATTTT. This chain uses TRBV7-2 with TRBJ2-3; the D is unclear. Germline values: CDR1 SGHTA, CDR2 FQGNSA. The CDR3 consists of 14 residues. V was trimmed by 1 base and J by 2 bases, leaving 7 bases between them.

This clonotype has just a few counts. The J gene is TRBJ2-7, the V gene TRBV5-1, with 12 bases lining up with TRBD2. Germline V gene data show CDR1 as SGHRS and CDR2 as YFSETQ. The CDR3 covers 15 residues. The trim removed 4 bases at V and 7 bases at J, leaving 9 bases unmatched. This CDR3 reads CASSPRLAGEEEQYF. The CDR3 region has the DNA TGCGCCAGCAGCCCACGACTAGCGGGAGAAGAAGAGCAGTACTTC.

V gene TRBV20-1 combines with J gene TRBJ1-2; D is uncertain. V gave up 8 bases and J gave up 2 bases, with 12 bases separating them. The germline V gene encodes CDR1 DFQATT and CDR2 SNEGSKA (reference sequence). The CDR3 has 12 residues. The CDR3 loop reads CSSKGLNYGYTF. Written as DNA, the CDR3 is TGCAGTTCGAAAGGCCTCAACTATGGCTACACCTTC.

This clonotype was counted between two and nine times. The genes are TRBV27 and TRBJ2-7; TRBD1 matches at 9 bases. Germline V lookup: CDR1 MNHEY, CDR2 SMNVEV (reference sequence). The V segment lost 5 bases and the J segment 6 bases; nucleotides outside the gene matches: 11. This CDR3 spans 15 amino acids. CDR3 coding DNA: TGTGCCAGCAGTCCCCTGACAGGGGGTGTAAGCGAGCAGTACTTC. It codes for CASSPLTGGVSEQYF.

This clonotype has just a few counts. The chain recombines TRBV5-4 with TRBJ2-1; 13 nucleotides agree with TRBD2. There are 18 residues in the CDR3. The V and J ends lost 1 base and 5 bases, in that order; junction bases with no gene match: 9. Germline loops: CDR1 SGHNT, CDR2 YYREEE (reference sequence). The CDR3 loop is CASSLRRLAGGLHNEQFF. As DNA, the CDR3 is TGTGCCAGCAGCTTGAGGAGACTAGCGGGAGGACTCCACAATGAGCAGTTCTTC.

This clonotype was seen repeatedly, ten times or more. The chain couples TRBV10-3 to TRBJ2-1; no definite D call. The CDR3 is 16 amino acids. The germline V gene has CDR1 ENHRY and CDR2 SYGVKD. V shed 0 bases and J shed 5 bases, with 14 bases lying between them. CDR3 sequence reads: CAISESGLSNNNEQFF. CDR3 coding DNA: TGTGCCATCAGTGAGTCGGGATTAAGCAATAACAATGAGCAGTTCTTC.

This chain links TRBV7-9 with TRBJ2-1, with 8 bases identical to TRBD2. V was pared by 5 bases and J by 15 bases, with 18 bases of the junction left unmatched. This CDR3 is 15 amino acids long. The germline gives CDR1 SEHNR, CDR2 FQNEAQ (reference sequence). The CDR3 spells CASSRRDGLAGKGFF. The CDR3 nucleotides read TGTGCCAGCAGCCGACGAGATGGACTAGCCGGGAAGGGGTTCTTC.

The rearrangement links TRBV5-1 to TRBJ2-5, with D perhaps matching TRBD2 (5 bases). The CDR3 is made up of 14 amino acids. Germline V gene lookup returns CDR1 SGHRS and CDR2 YFSETQ. Trimming cost V 1 base and J 2 bases, with 9 bases left between them. This CDR3 reads CASSLTSPQETQYF. CDR3 DNA: TGCGCCAGCAGCTTGACTAGTCCTCAAGAGACCCAGTACTTC.

V gene TRBV6-1 combines with J gene TRBJ2-1, with unresolved D. This CDR3 spans 16 amino acids. V shed 6 bases and J shed 6 bases, with 21 bases lying between them. CDR1 is MNHNS and CDR2 is SASEGT in the germline V gene. CDR3 protein: CASRPPDLPDSNEQFF. The CDR3 DNA follows: TGTGCCAGCAGGCCTCCGGACCTCCCCGACTCCAATGAGCAGTTCTTC.

This clonotype was seen at least ten times. This rearrangement joins TRBV20-1 to TRBJ2-2; D unresolved. V lost 3 bases and J 2 bases, leaving 10 bases between the germline ends. The CDR3 has 14 residues. Germline V gene lookup returns CDR1 DFQATT and CDR2 SNEGSKA (reference sequence). The CDR3 region is CSASRVGNTGELFF. For the CDR3, the DNA is TGCAGTGCTAGTCGTGTGGGTAACACCGGGGAGCTGTTTTTT.